This record covers a single TCR beta chain. The data were obtained in a study of T cells in Graves' hyperthyroidism and ophthalmopathy. Recently diagnosed hyperthyroidism of less than 2 months' duration affected patients aged 18 to 65. A patient was excluded if there was uncontrolled infection, other autoimmune disease, pregnancy or lactation. Using RNA transcripts as the source, TCR beta CDR3 regions were amplified. The HTBI set primed first-round TCR CDR3 RT-PCR. TCRdb re-called the multiplex PCR reads with MiXCR, one entry per CDR3 protein. The sample has a few hundred thousand distinct CDR3 sequences, more than 15% seen once. V lost 6 bases to trimming and J lost 5 bases, with 22 bases between them. The CDR3 runs 16 residues. Per the germline V gene, CDR1 is MNHNS and CDR2 is SASEGT.

This TCR was sampled from a woman aged 18-35 years with Graves' hyperthyroidism. Sequencing was done on a sample of blood. The chain has TRBV6-1 and TRBJ1-1; D is perhaps TRBD1 (5 bases). The CDR3 region has the DNA TGTGCCAGCAGCCCTGTCGGGGTTCGGGGGGGGACTGAAGCTTTCTTT. Residues: CASSPVGVRGGTEAFF.